This T cell receptor (beta chain) emerged from a study of blood T cells in healthy people across ages. This clonotype was seen a handful of times. What it recognizes is unknown. With a J-beta primer mix and a sample-barcoded 5' primer, a second PCR ran 7 to 11 cycles. Unique molecular identifiers of 12 random nucleotides labeled each cDNA. One entry per CDR3 protein results from TCRdb running MiXCR on the 5' RACE reads. Found here are just over 800,000 distinct CDR3 sequences, about 59% of them singletons; the top ten hold around a quarter. General study points: The fall in TCR beta diversity per million T cells was roughly linear with age. Donors of long life had a larger count of naive CD4+ cells and greater diversity than aged donors.

The CDR3 totals 17 residues. Trimming removed 4 bases at V and 0 bases at J, with 13 bases between. V gene TRBV12-3 or TRBV12-4 combines with J gene TRBJ2-6, with TRBD1 as a possible D gene (6 bases). This receptor was obtained from a man between 25 and 39 years old in good health. Sequenced sample: blood. The CDR3 spells CASSYRDTNSGANVLTF. The CDR3 bases are TGTGCCAGCAGTTACCGGGACACCAACTCTGGGGCCAACGTCCTGACTTTC.